One and the same sample provided the 17 T cell receptor beta chains below, sequenced in a study of cytomegalovirus exposure and HLA in healthy donors. The PCR was carried out with 60 Vbeta primers and 13 Jbeta primers. Profiling relied on immunoSEQ multiplex PCR, and the TCRdb table lists in-frame clones only, not all of them. The sample consists of tens of thousands of clones, 72% of them appearing once. What was sequenced was PBMCs. These receptor sequences come from a woman between 50 and 59 years old in good health and CMV-seronegative.

Only a few counts were recorded for this clone. The chain recombines TRBV18 with TRBJ1-5, with D uncertain. The CDR3 runs to 15 residues. CDR1 and CDR2 (germline): KGHSH, LQKENI. The V gene lost 2 bases and the J gene lost 3 bases, with 11 bases spanning the gap. The CDR3 spells CASSPSAASNQPQHF. As DNA, the CDR3 is TGTGCCAGCTCACCATCGGCGGCCTCCAATCAGCCCCAGCATTTT.

This clone turned up a few times. The CDR3 region is CASSEVGTGDAFF. CDR3 nucleotides: TGCGCCAGCAGTGAAGTAGGGACAGGGGATGCTTTCTTT. The rearrangement uses TRBV5-1 and TRBJ1-1, with TRBD1 identical over 10 bases. V shed 5 bases, J shed 11 bases, and the junction held 9 bases outside the gene matches. Germline assignment: CDR1 SGHRS and CDR2 YFSETQ. The CDR3 totals 13 residues.

J is TRBJ2-6 and V is TRBV7-3; possible D gene TRBD1, 6 bases. This CDR3 has 17 amino acids. The V end was cut by 5 bases, the J end by 2 bases, with 16 bases between. Germline V CDR1 and CDR2: SGHTA, FQGTGA. The CDR3 here is CASSPAQGMAGANVLTF. The CDR3 DNA follows: TGTGCCAGCAGCCCCGCACAGGGAATGGCTGGGGCCAACGTCCTGACTTTC.

The chain joins TRBV2 to TRBJ2-7, with TRBD1 matching 7 bases. Trimming at V came to 0 bases and at J to 10 bases, leaving 12 bases not matched to a gene. Germline V gives CDR1 SNHLY, CDR2 FYNNEI. This CDR3 is 15 amino acids long. The CDR3 protein is CASSEATTGPSRQYF. CDR3 bases: TGTGCCAGCAGTGAAGCGACGACAGGGCCCTCCCGACAGTACTTC. Combining the CDR3 with reference TRBV2 and TRBJ2-7 gives the whole variable domain EPEVTQTPSHQVTQMGQEVILRCVPISNHLYFYWYRQILGQKVEFLVSFYNNEISEKSEIFDDQFSVERPDGSNFTLKIRSTKLEDSAMYFCASSEATTGPSRQYFGPGTRLTVT.

This clone was found a few times. This sequence joins TRBV5-1 and TRBJ1-1; TRBD1 matches 11 bases. The CDR3 covers 15 residues. V gave up 4 bases and J gave up 3 bases; unmatched junction bases: 5. The germline V gene encodes CDR1 SGHRS and CDR2 YFSETQ. The CDR3 reads CASSRSGQGDTEAFF. In nucleotides, the CDR3 is TGCGCCAGCAGCCGCTCGGGACAGGGGGACACTGAAGCTTTCTTT.

The chain couples TRBV4-2 to TRBJ2-5; TRBD2 aligns across 8 bases. This CDR3 has 16 amino acids. Germline CDR1 is LGHNA and CDR2 is YNFKEQ. The J segment lost 11 bases and the V segment lost 0 bases, leaving 14 bases of the junction unmatched. As DNA, the CDR3 is TGTGCCAGCAGCCAAGAGGGCGGGACTAGATCGATTGAGCAGTACTTC. This translates into CASSQEGGTRSIEQYF.

This rearrangement joins TRBV28 to TRBJ2-7; the match to TRBD1 covers 7 bases. J was trimmed by 5 bases and V by 8 bases; bases with no gene match: 9. CDR3 length: 13 amino acids. Germline V CDR1 and CDR2: MDHEN, SYDVKM. In DNA form, the CDR3 reads TGTGCCAGCTGTGAGGGACAGCTCGACGAGCAGTACTTC. This translates into CASCEGQLDEQYF.

In this sample, this clone turned up a few times. This chain joins TRBV6-6 and TRBJ1-4; a weak D match, TRBD1 (6 bases). Germline CDR1 is MNHNY and CDR2 is SVGAGI (reference sequence). V lost 6 bases, J lost 8 bases, and 13 bases lay in between. The CDR3 has 13 residues. CDR3 residues: CASSIQGTEKLFF. The CDR3 region has the DNA TGTGCCAGCAGCATACAGGGTACCGAAAAACTGTTTTTT.

This rearrangement joins TRBV6-5 to TRBJ1-2; 8 bases are shared with TRBD1. The CDR3 is made up of 15 amino acids. V gave up 2 bases and J gave up 8 bases; unmatched junction bases: 10. The germline gives CDR1 MNHEY, CDR2 SVGAGI. In DNA, the CDR3 is TGTGCCAGCAGTTACAAACCCGCAGGGGGCAAGGGCTACACCTTC. Amino acids: CASSYKPAGGKGYTF.

This clone was counted once. The chain joins TRBV18 to TRBJ2-3; 12 bases are shared with TRBD2. V lost 8 bases, J lost 3 bases, and 3 bases stayed unmatched. CDR1 and CDR2 from the germline V gene are KGHSH and LQKENI. The CDR3 length is 14 residues. The CDR3 protein is CASRLAGETDTQYF. Here the CDR3 DNA reads TGTGCCAGCCGACTAGCGGGAGAAACAGATACGCAGTATTTT. Full variable domain (outside the CDR3, taken from reference TRBV18 and TRBJ2-3): NAGVMQNPRHLVRRRGQEARLRCSPMKGHSHVYWYRQLPEEGLKFMVYLQKENIIDESGMPKERFSAEFPKEGPSILRIQQVVRGDSAAYFCASRLAGETDTQYFGPGTRLTVL.

The V call is TRBV7-3, the J call TRBJ2-7; TRBD1 agrees at 8 bases. The CDR3 has 14 residues. The V gene's germline CDR1 is SGHTA and CDR2 FQGTGA. J lost 6 bases, V lost 5 bases, and 9 bases had no gene match. CDR3 bases: TGTGCCAGCAGCCTTCTCGGGACAGGCGCCGAGCAGTACTTC. This translates into CASSLLGTGAEQYF.

Comment on this clone: A junction boundary mismatches the germline segment, possibly from a read error. V is TRBV6-6 and J is TRBJ2-5; tentatively, D is TRBD1 (6 bases). This CDR3 spans 14 amino acids. Per germline, CDR1 MNHNY and CDR2 SVGAGI (reference sequence). CDR3 coding DNA: TGTGCCAGCCGTTATCGGGACAAACAAGAGACCCAGTACTTC. Amino acid sequence: CASRYRDKQETQYF.

This clone was counted a few times. The chain is built from TRBV19 and TRBJ1-4; 8 bases map to TRBD1. There are 16 residues in the CDR3. Germline V gene sequence: CDR1 LNHDA, CDR2 SQIVND (reference sequence). V shed 6 bases and J 2 bases; nucleotides not matched to a gene: 8. Here the CDR3 reads CASRNRGQGTNEKLFF. CDR3 bases: TGTGCCAGTAGGAACAGAGGACAGGGCACTAATGAAAAACTGTTTTTT.

As for this clone: In the same sample, other DNA sequences code for this CDR3. The chain recombines TRBV6-1 with TRBJ1-2, with TRBD1 matching 9 bases. V lost 4 bases to trimming and J lost 5 bases; unmatched junction nucleotides: 8. This CDR3 has 15 amino acids. Per germline, CDR1 MNHNS and CDR2 SASEGT. CDR3 in amino acids: CASSGRTGVVYGYTF. CDR3 coding DNA: TGTGCCAGCAGTGGCCGGACAGGGGTGGTATATGGCTACACCTTC.

This clone was counted a few times. V usage is TRBV10-3 and J usage is TRBJ2-7; 8 nucleotides align to TRBD2. V was pared by 0 bases and J by 0 bases, with 13 bases of the junction left unmatched. This CDR3 is built from 19 residues. CDR1 and CDR2 (germline): ENHRY, SYGVKD. CDR3: CAISESPRVRGVASYEQYF. CDR3 coding DNA: TGTGCCATCAGTGAGTCGCCCAGGGTGCGGGGGGTCGCCTCCTACGAGCAGTACTTC.

The gene calls are TRBV11-2 and TRBJ2-5; TRBD2 might be the D (5 bases). This CDR3 comprises 13 residues. Per the germline V gene, CDR1 is SGHAT and CDR2 is FQNNGV. The V and J ends lost 5 bases and 2 bases respectively, with 9 bases between them. This CDR3 reads CASSTGYQETQYF. CDR3 sequence (DNA): TGTGCCAGCAGCACGGGATATCAAGAGACCCAGTACTTC.

V is TRBV9 and J is TRBJ2-1, with D tentatively TRBD2 (5 bases). V was trimmed by 0 bases and J by 6 bases, leaving 10 bases between them. There are 14 residues in the CDR3. CDR1 is SGDLS and CDR2 is YYNGEE in the germline V gene. The CDR3 DNA is TGTGCCAGCAGCGTAGAGTCCCGGGGCAATGAGCAGTTCTTC. Translated, it gives CASSVESRGNEQFF.